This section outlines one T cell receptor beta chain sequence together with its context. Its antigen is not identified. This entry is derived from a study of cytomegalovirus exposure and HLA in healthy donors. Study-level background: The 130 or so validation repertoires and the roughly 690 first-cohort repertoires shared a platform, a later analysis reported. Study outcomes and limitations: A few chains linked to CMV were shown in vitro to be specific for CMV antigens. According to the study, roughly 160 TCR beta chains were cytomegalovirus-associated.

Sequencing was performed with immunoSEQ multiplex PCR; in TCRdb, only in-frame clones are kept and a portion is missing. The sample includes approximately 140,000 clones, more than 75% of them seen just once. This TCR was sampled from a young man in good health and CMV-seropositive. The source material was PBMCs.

The CDR3 DNA reads as TGTGCCAGCAGTTACGGGCCGGCAGATACGCAGTATTTT. Translating gives CASSYGPADTQYF. The chain employs TRBV6-5 and TRBJ2-3; D ambiguous. Per germline, CDR1 MNHEY and CDR2 SVGAGI. Trimming cost V 2 bases and J 4 bases, with 7 bases left between them. This CDR3 is built from 13 residues.